The present TCR beta chain was sequenced within a study of blood T cell repertoires in COVID-19. For the study at large: T cells, B-cell-depleted T cells, or PBMCs supplied cDNA or gDNA.

Repertoires were generated with immunoSEQ multiplex PCR, while TCRdb's copy carries only in-frame clones and drops some. This sample carries around 100,000 clones, approximately 90% of them seen once, and the ten largest clones take 2.3%. The V end was cut by 0 bases, the J end by 11 bases, with 13 bases between. CDR3 length: 13 residues. Germline V gene data show CDR1 as MNHEY and CDR2 as SMNVEV (reference sequence). The TCR sequence derives from a human donor with active COVID-19. The donor label of this sample is uncertain. Sequenced input: peripheral blood. The rearrangement uses TRBV27 and TRBJ1-1, with no clear D. CDR3 sequence: CASSLSRLAPAFF. For the CDR3, the DNA is TGTGCCAGCAGTTTATCGAGGCTAGCCCCCGCTTTCTTT.